This entry lists 13 T cell receptor beta chains sequenced from one sample in a study of blood T cell repertoires in COVID-19. Produced via immunoSEQ multiplex PCR; TCRdb's table is partial and in-frame only. The sample lists some 30,000 clones; approximately 90% were seen once. Sequenced input: peripheral blood. The source of these receptors is a man between 45 and 60 years old with active or convalescent COVID-19.

This chain uses TRBV28 with TRBJ1-4, with D unresolved. The CDR3 is 13 residues long. Trimming pared 7 bases from V and 4 bases from J, leaving 10 bases between. Germline CDR1 reads MDHEN; CDR2 reads SYDVKM. CDR3 DNA sequence: TGTGCCAGCATGAGAGGGCTTAATGAAAAACTGTTTTTT. This gives the protein CASMRGLNEKLFF. Full variable domain (missing parts from reference TRBV28 and TRBJ1-4): DVKVTQSSRYLVKRTGEKVFLECVQDMDHENMFWYRQDPGLGLRLIYFSYDVKMKEKGDIPEGYSVSREKKERFSLILESASTNQTSMYLCASMRGLNEKLFFGSGTQLSVL.

The chain carries TRBV9 and TRBJ2-1; D not resolved. Between the trimmed V and J ends, which lost 3 bases and 9 bases, there was a span of 16 bases. The CDR3 totals 14 residues. Germline V gives CDR1 SGDLS, CDR2 YYNGEE. CDR3 sequence reads: CASSGYVTGFEQFF. CDR3 DNA: TGTGCCAGCAGCGGTTACGTCACCGGTTTTGAGCAGTTCTTC. The whole variable domain, remainder taken from reference TRBV9 and TRBJ2-1, is DSGVTQTPKHLITATGQRVTLRCSPRSGDLSVYWYQQSLDQGLQFLIQYYNGEERAKGNILERFSAQQFPDLHSELNLSSLELGDSALYFCASSGYVTGFEQFFGPGTRLTVL.

The rearrangement joins TRBV6-5 to TRBJ1-1; 9 bases match TRBD1. CDR3 size: 15 residues. Trimming at V came to 6 bases and at J to 1 base, leaving 6 bases not matched to a gene. Germline V gene lookup returns CDR1 MNHEY and CDR2 SVGAGI. The CDR3 spells CASRGQGAGNTEAFF. As DNA, the CDR3 is TGTGCCAGCAGGGGACAGGGAGCGGGGAACACTGAAGCTTTCTTT.

This rearrangement joins TRBV4-1 to TRBJ1-2; D is undetermined. The V end lost 5 bases, the J end lost 3 bases, and 13 bases lay between the germline ends. Germline V CDR1 and CDR2: MGHRA, YSYEKL. The CDR3 extends over 14 amino acids. The CDR3 here is CASSTVSADYGYTF. CDR3 in DNA: TGCGCCAGCAGCACCGTATCCGCGGACTATGGCTACACCTTC.

V gene TRBV28 combines with J gene TRBJ2-7, with a weak D call TRBD2 (5 bases). The CDR3 runs 15 residues. The germline V gene has CDR1 MDHEN and CDR2 SYDVKM. V dropped 3 bases and J dropped 1 base, with 13 bases sitting between them. The CDR3 DNA reads TGTGCCAGCAGTTTGTTCCAGGACTCTTCCTACGAGCAGTACTTC. It yields the protein CASSLFQDSSYEQYF. The whole variable domain, remainder taken from reference TRBV28 and TRBJ2-7, is DVKVTQSSRYLVKRTGEKVFLECVQDMDHENMFWYRQDPGLGLRLIYFSYDVKMKEKGDIPEGYSVSREKKERFSLILESASTNQTSMYLCASSLFQDSSYEQYFGPGTRLTVT.

This clone appeared a few times. The chain links TRBV19 to TRBJ1-5, with a weak D call TRBD1 (6 bases). V was pared by 4 bases and J by 2 bases, with 6 bases between. Germline V gene sequence: CDR1 LNHDA, CDR2 SQIVND (reference sequence). The CDR3 is 13 amino acids. This CDR3 reads CASSTGGNQPQHF. DNA of the CDR3: TGTGCCAGTAGTACAGGGGGCAATCAGCCCCAGCATTTT.

This sequence joins TRBV5-5 and TRBJ1-4; TRBD1 matches 7 bases. Germline values: CDR1 SGHKS, CDR2 YYEKEE (reference sequence). The V gene end was trimmed by 4 bases and the J gene end by 4 bases; junction bases not matched to a gene: 4. This CDR3 is built from 14 residues. The CDR3 protein is CASSPGQSNEKLFF. CDR3 DNA sequence: TGTGCCAGCAGCCCGGGACAGAGTAATGAAAAACTGTTTTTT.

The chain links TRBV7-2 to TRBJ1-2; D remains ambiguous. V was shortened by 1 base and J by 4 bases, with 10 bases between the two germline ends. The CDR3 totals 14 residues. Germline assignment: CDR1 SGHTA and CDR2 FQGNSA. CDR3 sequence reads: CASSLERAAYGYTF. As DNA, the CDR3 is TGTGCCAGCAGCTTAGAGAGGGCAGCCTATGGCTACACCTTC. The whole variable domain, remainder taken from reference TRBV7-2 and TRBJ1-2, is GAGVSQSPSNKVTEKGKDVELRCDPISGHTALYWYRQSLGQGLEFLIYFQGNSAPDKSGLPSDRFSAERTGGSVSTLTIQRTQQEDSAVYLCASSLERAAYGYTFGSGTRLTVV.

The rearrangement links TRBV28 to TRBJ1-5; no firm D call. V lost 6 bases to trimming and J lost 4 bases, with 13 bases between them. CDR3 length: 14 amino acids. From germline, CDR1 is MDHEN and CDR2 SYDVKM. This chain's CDR3 is CASRPRDGNQPQHF. The CDR3 DNA reads TGTGCCAGCAGACCTAGAGACGGTAATCAGCCCCAGCATTTT.

This chain uses TRBV9 with TRBJ2-1; 12 positions match TRBD2. Germline V gene sequence: CDR1 SGDLS, CDR2 YYNGEE. This CDR3 contains 20 residues. The ends lost 3 bases at V and 7 bases at J; junction bases unmatched: 20. The CDR3: CASSDPRDRAGLAGLNEQFF. The CDR3 bases are TGTGCCAGCAGCGACCCCCGGGACAGGGCTGGACTAGCGGGGTTAAATGAGCAGTTCTTC.

The V and J genes are TRBV5-1 and TRBJ2-1, with D perhaps matching TRBD2 (5 bases). The V end was cut by 0 bases, the J end by 7 bases, with 11 bases between. In germline, CDR1 is SGHRS, CDR2 YFSETQ. The CDR3 length is 14 residues. The CDR3 DNA follows: TGCGCCAGCAGCTTGGTCCCGGGCGGGAATGAGCAGTTCTTC. It encodes CASSLVPGGNEQFF.

This clone was detected only once. The V gene is TRBV28, the J gene TRBJ2-2, with D perhaps matching TRBD2 (7 bases). The CDR3 extends over 14 amino acids. CDR1 and CDR2 from the germline V gene are MDHEN and SYDVKM. V lost 6 bases and J lost 7, with 15 bases in between. The CDR3 reads CASSFPGGLGELFF. The CDR3 DNA follows: TGTGCCAGCAGCTTCCCCGGGGGGCTCGGGGAGCTGTTTTTT.

This clone was counted between two and nine times. The chain combines TRBV11-2 with TRBJ2-5; 8 positions agree with TRBD2. The germline CDR1 and CDR2 sequences are SGHAT and FQNNGV. V was clipped by 1 base and J by 5 bases; unmatched bases: 9. This CDR3 is 16 amino acids long. The CDR3: CASSLGIREGPETQYF. CDR3 nucleotides: TGTGCCAGCAGCTTAGGTATTCGGGAGGGCCCGGAGACCCAGTACTTC. Drawing the rest from reference TRBV11-2 and TRBJ2-5, the complete variable domain is EAGVAQSPRYKIIEKRQSVAFWCNPISGHATLYWYQQILGQGPKLLIQFQNNGVVDDSQLPKDRFSAERLKGVDSTLKIQPAKLEDSAVYLCASSLGIREGPETQYFGPGTRLLVL.